This T cell receptor beta chain was sequenced for a study of CD8 T cells in Susac syndrome. Sequencing targeted TCR beta in T cells from blood (CD8+ and CD4+). The patients who served as multiple sclerosis controls were treatment-naive and had stable or active relapsing-remitting disease that fulfilled the revised McDonald criteria. Negative magnetic isolation gave CD8+ and CD4+ cells; FACS enriched CD8+ TEMRA. This clonotype was observed a handful of times. Random hexamers were used to reverse transcribe roughly 0.5 to 1 ug of RNA. The immunoSEQ assay covered 54 Vbeta and 13 Jbeta segments for CDR3. A single record per CDR3 protein comes from TCRdb applying MiXCR to the immunoSEQ multiplex PCR reads. The top ten clones hold roughly 0.13% of a sample with under 150,000 distinct CDR3 sequences, approximately 94% of them seen once. Trimming took 5 bases from V and 6 from J, leaving 11 bases between them. This CDR3 has 12 residues. CDR1 and CDR2 from the germline V gene are SQVTM and ANQGSEA.

The V call is TRBV29-1, the J call TRBJ2-1; D not certain. The sequenced sample consisted of CD4+ T cells from PBMCs. The source is a human donor with multiple sclerosis. The CDR3 coding sequence is TGCAGCGTTCGAACCGGTGCCAATGAGCAGTTCTTC. It yields the protein CSVRTGANEQFF.